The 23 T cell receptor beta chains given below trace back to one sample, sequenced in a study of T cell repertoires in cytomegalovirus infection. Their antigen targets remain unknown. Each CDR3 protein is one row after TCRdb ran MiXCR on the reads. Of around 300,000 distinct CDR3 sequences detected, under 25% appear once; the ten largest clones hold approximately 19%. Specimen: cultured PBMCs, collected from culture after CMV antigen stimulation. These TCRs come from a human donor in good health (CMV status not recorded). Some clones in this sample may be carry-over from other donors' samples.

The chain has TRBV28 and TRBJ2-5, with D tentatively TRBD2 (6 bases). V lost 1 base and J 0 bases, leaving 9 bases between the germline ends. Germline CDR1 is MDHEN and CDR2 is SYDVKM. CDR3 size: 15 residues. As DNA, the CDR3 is TGTGCCAGCAGTTTATCGGGAGTTTACCAAGAGACCCAGTACTTC. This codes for CASSLSGVYQETQYF.

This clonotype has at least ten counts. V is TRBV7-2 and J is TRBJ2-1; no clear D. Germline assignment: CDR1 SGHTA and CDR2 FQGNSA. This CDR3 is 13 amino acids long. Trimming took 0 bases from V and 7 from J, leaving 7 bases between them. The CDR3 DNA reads TGTGCCAGCAGCTTAGCCCCTTTGAATGAGCAGTTCTTC. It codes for CASSLAPLNEQFF. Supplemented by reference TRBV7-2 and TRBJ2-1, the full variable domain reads GAGVSQSPSNKVTEKGKDVELRCDPISGHTALYWYRQSLGQGLEFLIYFQGNSAPDKSGLPSDRFSAERTGGSVSTLTIQRTQQEDSAVYLCASSLAPLNEQFFGPGTRLTVL.

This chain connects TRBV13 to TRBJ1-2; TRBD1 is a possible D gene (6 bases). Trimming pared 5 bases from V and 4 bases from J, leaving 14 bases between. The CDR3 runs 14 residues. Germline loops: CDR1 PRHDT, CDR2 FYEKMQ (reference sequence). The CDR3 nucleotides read TGTGCCAGCAGCCCTCCCGGGGGGCTCTATGGCTACACCTTC. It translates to CASSPPGGLYGYTF. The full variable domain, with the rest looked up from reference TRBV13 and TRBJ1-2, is AAGVIQSPRHLIKEKRETATLKCYPIPRHDTVYWYQQGPGQDPQFLISFYEKMQSDKGSIPDRFSAQQFSDYHSELNMSSLELGDSALYFCASSPPGGLYGYTFGSGTRLTVV.

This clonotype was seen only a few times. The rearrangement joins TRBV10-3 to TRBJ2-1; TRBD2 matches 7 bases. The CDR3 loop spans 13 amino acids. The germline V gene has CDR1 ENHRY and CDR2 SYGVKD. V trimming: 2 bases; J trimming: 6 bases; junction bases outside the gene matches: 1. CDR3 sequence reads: CAISELAVNEQFF. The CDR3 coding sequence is TGTGCCATCAGTGAGCTAGCGGTCAATGAGCAGTTCTTC.

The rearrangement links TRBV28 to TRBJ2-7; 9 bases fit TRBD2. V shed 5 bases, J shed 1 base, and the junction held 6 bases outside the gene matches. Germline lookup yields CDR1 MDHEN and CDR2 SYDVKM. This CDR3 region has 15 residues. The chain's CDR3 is CASSLTSGNSYEQYF. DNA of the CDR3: TGTGCCAGCAGTCTGACTAGCGGAAATTCCTACGAGCAGTACTTC.

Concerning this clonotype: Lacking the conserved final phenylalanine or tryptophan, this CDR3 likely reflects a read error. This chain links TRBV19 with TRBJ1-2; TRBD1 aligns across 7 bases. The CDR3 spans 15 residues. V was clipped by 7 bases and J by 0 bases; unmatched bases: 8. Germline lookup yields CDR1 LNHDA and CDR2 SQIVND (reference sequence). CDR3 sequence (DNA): TGTGCCAGTAAAGGCAGGGGGTCCACTAACTATGGCTACACCTAC. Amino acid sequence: CASKGRGSTNYGYTY.

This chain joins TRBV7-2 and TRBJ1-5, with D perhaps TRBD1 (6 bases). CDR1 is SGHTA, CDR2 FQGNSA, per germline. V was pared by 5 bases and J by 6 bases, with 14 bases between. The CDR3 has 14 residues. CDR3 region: CASSRSGGSQPQHF. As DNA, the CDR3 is TGTGCCAGCAGCCGCTCGGGGGGCAGTCAGCCCCAGCATTTT.

The CDR3: CASSLFWSDSGELFF. The CDR3 coding sequence is TGTGCCAGCAGCTTGTTTTGGAGCGATTCCGGGGAGCTGTTTTTT. The chain couples TRBV5-4 to TRBJ2-2, with unresolved D. V was pared by 1 base and J by 6 bases, with 13 bases between. Germline CDR1 reads SGHNT; CDR2 reads YYREEE (reference sequence). The CDR3 runs to 15 residues.

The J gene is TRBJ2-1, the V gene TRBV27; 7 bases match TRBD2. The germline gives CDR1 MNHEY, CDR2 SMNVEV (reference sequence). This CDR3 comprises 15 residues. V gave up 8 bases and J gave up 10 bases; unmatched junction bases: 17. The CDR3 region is CASYTSGSGEGEQFF. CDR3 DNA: TGTGCCAGCTACACATCGGGTTCGGGGGAGGGCGAGCAGTTCTTC.

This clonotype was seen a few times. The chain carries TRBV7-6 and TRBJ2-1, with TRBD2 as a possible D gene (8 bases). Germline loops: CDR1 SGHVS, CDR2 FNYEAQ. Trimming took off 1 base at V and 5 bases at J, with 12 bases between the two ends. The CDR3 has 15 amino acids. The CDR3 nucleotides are TGTGCCAGCAGCTTAGGCGGGGGGACAGACAATGAGCAGTTCTTC. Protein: CASSLGGGTDNEQFF.

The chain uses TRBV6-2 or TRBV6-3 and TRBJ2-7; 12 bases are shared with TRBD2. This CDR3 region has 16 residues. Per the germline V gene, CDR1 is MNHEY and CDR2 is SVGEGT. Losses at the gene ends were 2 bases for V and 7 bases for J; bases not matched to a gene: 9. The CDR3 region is CASSYDVTSGSGEQYV. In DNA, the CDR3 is TGTGCCAGCAGTTACGACGTGACTAGCGGGAGCGGTGAGCAGTACGTC.

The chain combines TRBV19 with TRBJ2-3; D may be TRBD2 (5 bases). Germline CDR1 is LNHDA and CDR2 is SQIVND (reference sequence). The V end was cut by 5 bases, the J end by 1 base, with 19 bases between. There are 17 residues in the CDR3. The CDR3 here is CASSSGEGPRGTDTQYF. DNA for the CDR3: TGTGCCAGTAGTTCCGGTGAGGGTCCCCGAGGCACAGATACGCAGTATTTT.

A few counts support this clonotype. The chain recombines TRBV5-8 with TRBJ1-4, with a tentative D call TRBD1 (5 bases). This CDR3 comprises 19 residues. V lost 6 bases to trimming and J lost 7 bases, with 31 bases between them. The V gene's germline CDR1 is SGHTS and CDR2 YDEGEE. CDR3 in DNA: TGTGCCAGCAACGTTTGGGGCAGGGTAAACTTAAGAGAGCGTGAAAAACTGTTTTTT. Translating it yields CASNVWGRVNLREREKLFF.

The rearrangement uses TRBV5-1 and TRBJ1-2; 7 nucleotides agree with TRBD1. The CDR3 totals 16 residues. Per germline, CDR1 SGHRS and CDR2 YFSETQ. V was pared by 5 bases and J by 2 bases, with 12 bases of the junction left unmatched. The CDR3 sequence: CASSGTASPLNYGYTF. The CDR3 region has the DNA TGCGCCAGCAGTGGGACAGCCTCACCGCTGAACTATGGCTACACCTTC.

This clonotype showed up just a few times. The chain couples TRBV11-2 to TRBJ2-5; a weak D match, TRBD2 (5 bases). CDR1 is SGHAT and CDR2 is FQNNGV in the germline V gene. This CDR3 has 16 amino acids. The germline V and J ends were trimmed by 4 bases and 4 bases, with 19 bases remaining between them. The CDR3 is CASSSKAGLSPETQYF. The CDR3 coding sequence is TGTGCCAGCAGCTCTAAGGCGGGCCTCAGTCCAGAGACCCAGTACTTC.

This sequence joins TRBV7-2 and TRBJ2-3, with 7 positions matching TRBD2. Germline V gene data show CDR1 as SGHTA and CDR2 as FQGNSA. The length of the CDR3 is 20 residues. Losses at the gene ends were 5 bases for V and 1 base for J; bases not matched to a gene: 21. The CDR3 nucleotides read TGTGCCAGCAGCCGAAGTATTTTAGCGGGCAGGCGTTTGCGCACAGATACGCAGTATTTT. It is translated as CASSRSILAGRRLRTDTQYF. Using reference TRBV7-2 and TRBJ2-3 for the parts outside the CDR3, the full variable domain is GAGVSQSPSNKVTEKGKDVELRCDPISGHTALYWYRQSLGQGLEFLIYFQGNSAPDKSGLPSDRFSAERTGGSVSTLTIQRTQQEDSAVYLCASSRSILAGRRLRTDTQYFGPGTRLTVL.

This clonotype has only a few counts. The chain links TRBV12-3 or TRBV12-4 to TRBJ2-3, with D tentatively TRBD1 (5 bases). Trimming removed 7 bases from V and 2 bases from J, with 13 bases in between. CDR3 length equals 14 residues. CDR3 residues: CASTTGAYTDTQYF. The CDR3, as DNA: TGTGCCAGCACAACAGGAGCTTACACAGATACGCAGTATTTT.

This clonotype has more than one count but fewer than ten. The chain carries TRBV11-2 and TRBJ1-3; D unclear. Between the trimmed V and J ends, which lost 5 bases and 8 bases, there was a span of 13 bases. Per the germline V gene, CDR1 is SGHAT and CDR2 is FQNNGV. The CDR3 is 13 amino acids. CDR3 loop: CASSPPTRDTIYF. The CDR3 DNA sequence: TGTGCCAGCAGCCCCCCGACCCGGGACACCATATATTTT.

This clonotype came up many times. CDR3 bases: TGTGCCAGCAGCCGCCGGGACAGGTCAGACGAGCAGTACGTC. Translation gives CASSRRDRSDEQYV. V usage is TRBV7-8 and J usage is TRBJ2-7, with 8 bases lining up with TRBD1. Germline CDR1 SGHVS, CDR2 FQNEAQ. V shed 5 bases, J shed 5 bases, and the junction held 8 bases outside the gene matches. The CDR3 loop spans 14 amino acids.

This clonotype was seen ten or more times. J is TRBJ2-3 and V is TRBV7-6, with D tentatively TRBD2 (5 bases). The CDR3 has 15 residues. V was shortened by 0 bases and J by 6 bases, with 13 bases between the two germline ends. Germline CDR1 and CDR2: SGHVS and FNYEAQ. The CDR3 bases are TGTGCCAGCAGCTTAGCTGCGAGCGGTCGGGATACGCAGTATTTT. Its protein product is CASSLAASGRDTQYF.

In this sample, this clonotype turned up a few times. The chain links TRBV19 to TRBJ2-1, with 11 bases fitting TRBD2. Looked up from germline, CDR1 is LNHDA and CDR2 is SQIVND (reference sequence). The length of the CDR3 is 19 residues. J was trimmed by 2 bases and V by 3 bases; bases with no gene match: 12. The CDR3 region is CASSISGTSGRIAYNEQFF. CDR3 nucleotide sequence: TGTGCCAGTAGTATCTCCGGGACTAGCGGAAGAATCGCCTACAATGAGCAGTTCTTC. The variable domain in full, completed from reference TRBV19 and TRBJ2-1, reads DGGITQSPKYLFRKEGQNVTLSCEQNLNHDAMYWYRQDPGQGLRLIYYSQIVNDFQKGDIAEGYSVSREKKESFPLTVTSAQKNPTAFYLCASSISGTSGRIAYNEQFFGPGTRLTVL.

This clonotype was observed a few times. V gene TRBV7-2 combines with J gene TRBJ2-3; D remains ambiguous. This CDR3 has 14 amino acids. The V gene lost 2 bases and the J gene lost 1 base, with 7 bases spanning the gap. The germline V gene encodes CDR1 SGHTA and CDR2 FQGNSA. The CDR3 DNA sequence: TGTGCCAGCAGCTTAAGTTATGGCACAGATACGCAGTATTTT. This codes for CASSLSYGTDTQYF.

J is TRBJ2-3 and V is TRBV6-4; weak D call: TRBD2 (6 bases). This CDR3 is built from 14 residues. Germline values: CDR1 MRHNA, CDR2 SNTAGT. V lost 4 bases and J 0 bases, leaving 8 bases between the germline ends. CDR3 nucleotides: TGTGCCAGCAGTGCCCTAGCGAGCACAGATACGCAGTATTTT. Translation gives CASSALASTDTQYF.